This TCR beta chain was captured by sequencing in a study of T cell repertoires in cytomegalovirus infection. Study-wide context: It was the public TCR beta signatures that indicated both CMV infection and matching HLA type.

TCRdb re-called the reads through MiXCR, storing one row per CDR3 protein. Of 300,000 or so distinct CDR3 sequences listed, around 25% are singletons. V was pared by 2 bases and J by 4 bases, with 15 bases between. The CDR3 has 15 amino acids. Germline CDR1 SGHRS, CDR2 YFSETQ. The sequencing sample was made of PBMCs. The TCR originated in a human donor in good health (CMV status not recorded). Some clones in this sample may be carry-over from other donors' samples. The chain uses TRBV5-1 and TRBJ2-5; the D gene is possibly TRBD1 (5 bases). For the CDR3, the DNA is TGCGCCAGCAGCTTAAACCCAGGGCCGGTAGAGACCCAGTACTTC. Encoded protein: CASSLNPGPVETQYF.